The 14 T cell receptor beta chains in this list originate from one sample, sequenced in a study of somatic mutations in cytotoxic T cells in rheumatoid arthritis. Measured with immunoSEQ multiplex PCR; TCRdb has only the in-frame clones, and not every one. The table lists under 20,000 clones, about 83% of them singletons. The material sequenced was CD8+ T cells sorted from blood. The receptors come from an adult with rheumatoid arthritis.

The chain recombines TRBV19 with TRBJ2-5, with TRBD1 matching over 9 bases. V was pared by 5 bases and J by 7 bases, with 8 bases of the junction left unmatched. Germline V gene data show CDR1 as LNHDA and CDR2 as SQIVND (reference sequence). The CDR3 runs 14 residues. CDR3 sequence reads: CASSPGQGLGTQYF. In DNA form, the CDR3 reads TGTGCCAGTAGTCCTGGACAGGGGTTGGGGACCCAGTACTTC. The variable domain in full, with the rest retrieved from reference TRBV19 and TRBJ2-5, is DGGITQSPKYLFRKEGQNVTLSCEQNLNHDAMYWYRQDPGQGLRLIYYSQIVNDFQKGDIAEGYSVSREKKESFPLTVTSAQKNPTAFYLCASSPGQGLGTQYFGPGTRLLVL.

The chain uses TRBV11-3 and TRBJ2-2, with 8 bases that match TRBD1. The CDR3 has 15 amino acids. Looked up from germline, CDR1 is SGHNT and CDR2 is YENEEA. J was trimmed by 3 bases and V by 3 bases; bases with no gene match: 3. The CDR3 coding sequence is TGTGCCAGCAGCTTGACAGGGGCGCACACCGGGGAGCTGTTTTTT. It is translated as CASSLTGAHTGELFF.

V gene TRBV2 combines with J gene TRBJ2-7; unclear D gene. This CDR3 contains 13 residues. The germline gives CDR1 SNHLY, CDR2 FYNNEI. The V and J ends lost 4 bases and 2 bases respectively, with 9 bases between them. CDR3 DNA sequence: TGTGCCAGCAGTGGGCAGGCAACCTACGAGCAGTACTTC. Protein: CASSGQATYEQYF. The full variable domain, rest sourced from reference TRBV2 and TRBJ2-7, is EPEVTQTPSHQVTQMGQEVILRCVPISNHLYFYWYRQILGQKVEFLVSFYNNEISEKSEIFDDQFSVERPDGSNFTLKIRSTKLEDSAMYFCASSGQATYEQYFGPGTRLTVT.

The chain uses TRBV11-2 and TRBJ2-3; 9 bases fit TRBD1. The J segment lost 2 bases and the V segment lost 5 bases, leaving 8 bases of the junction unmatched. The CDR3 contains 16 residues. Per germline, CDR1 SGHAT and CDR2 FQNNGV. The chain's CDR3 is CASSARTGVITDTQYF. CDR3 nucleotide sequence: TGTGCCAGCAGCGCAAGGACAGGGGTGATCACAGATACGCAGTATTTT.

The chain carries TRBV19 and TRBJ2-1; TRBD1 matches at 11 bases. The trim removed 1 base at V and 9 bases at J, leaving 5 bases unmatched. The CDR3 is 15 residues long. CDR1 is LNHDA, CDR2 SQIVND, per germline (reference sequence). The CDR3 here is CASSIGRTGGSEQFF. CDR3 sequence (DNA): TGTGCCAGTAGTATAGGGAGGACAGGGGGCAGTGAGCAGTTCTTC.

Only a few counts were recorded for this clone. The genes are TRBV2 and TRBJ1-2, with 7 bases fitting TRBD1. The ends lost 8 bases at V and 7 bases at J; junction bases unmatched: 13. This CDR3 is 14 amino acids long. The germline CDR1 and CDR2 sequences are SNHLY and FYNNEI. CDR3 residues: CASDALDRVGGYTF. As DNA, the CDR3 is TGTGCCAGCGATGCTCTCGACAGGGTTGGTGGCTACACCTTC.

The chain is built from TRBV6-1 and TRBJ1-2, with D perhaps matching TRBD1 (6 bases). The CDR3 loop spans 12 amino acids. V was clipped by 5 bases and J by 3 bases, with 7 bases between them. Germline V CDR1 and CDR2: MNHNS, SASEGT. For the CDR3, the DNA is TGTGCCAGCAGTCGGACAGACTATGGCTACACCTTC. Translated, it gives CASSRTDYGYTF.

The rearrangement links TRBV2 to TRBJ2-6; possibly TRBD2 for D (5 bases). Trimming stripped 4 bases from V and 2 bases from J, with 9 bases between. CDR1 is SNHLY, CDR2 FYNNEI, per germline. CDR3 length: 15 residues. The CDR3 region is CASSGFGAGANVLTF. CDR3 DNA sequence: TGTGCCAGCAGTGGGTTCGGGGCTGGGGCCAACGTCCTGACTTTC.

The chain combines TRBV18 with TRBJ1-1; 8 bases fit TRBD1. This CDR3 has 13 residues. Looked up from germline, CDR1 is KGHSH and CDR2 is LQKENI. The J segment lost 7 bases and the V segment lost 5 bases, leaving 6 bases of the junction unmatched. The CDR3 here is CASSVTGGNEAFF. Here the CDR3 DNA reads TGTGCCAGCTCAGTCACAGGGGGGAATGAAGCTTTCTTT.

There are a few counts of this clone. DNA of the CDR3: TGTGCCAGCAGTGAAGGAGTTCCCTACGAGCAGTACTTC. Protein: CASSEGVPYEQYF. The chain is built from TRBV6-1 and TRBJ2-7; D ambiguous. The V and J ends lost 1 base and 2 bases respectively, with 6 bases between them. Germline CDR1 and CDR2: MNHNS and SASEGT. This CDR3 spans 13 amino acids.

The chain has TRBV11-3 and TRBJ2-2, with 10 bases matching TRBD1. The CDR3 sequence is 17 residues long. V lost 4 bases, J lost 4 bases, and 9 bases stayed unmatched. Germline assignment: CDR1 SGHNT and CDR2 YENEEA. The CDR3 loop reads CASSSPRDRGGTGELFF. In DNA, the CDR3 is TGTGCCAGCAGCTCACCCCGGGACAGGGGTGGCACCGGGGAGCTGTTTTTT.

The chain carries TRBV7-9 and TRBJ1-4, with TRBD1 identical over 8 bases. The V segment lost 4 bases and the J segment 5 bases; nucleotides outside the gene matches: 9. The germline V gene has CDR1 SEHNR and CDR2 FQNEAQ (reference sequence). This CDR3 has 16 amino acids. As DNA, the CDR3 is TGTGCCAGCAGCTCAACACCGGGACAGGAAAATGAAAAACTGTTTTTT. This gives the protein CASSSTPGQENEKLFF.

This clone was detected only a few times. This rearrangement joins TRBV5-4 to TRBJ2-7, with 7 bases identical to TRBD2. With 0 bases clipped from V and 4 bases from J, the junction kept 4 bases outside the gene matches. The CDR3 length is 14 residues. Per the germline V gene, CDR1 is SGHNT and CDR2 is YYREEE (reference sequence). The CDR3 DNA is TGTGCCAGCAGCTTGGGGGGGGGTAGGTACGAGCAGTACTTC. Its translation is CASSLGGGRYEQYF. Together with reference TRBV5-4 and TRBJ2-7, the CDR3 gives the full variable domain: ETGVTQSPTHLIKTRGQQVTLRCSSQSGHNTVSWYQQALGQGPQFIFQYYREEENGRGNFPPRFSGLQFPNYSSELNVNALELDDSALYLCASSLGGGRYEQYFGPGTRLTVT.

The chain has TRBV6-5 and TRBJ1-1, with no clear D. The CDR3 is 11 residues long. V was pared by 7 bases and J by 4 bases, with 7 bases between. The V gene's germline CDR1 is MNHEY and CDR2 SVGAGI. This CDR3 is CASIWGTEAFF. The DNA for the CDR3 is TGTGCCAGCATCTGGGGCACTGAAGCTTTCTTT.